The rows below give T cell receptor beta chains drawn from one sample of a study of a mutant IDH1 vaccine in newly diagnosed glioma. Assay used: immunoSEQ multiplex PCR; TCRdb lists only in-frame clones, some missing. The sample carries approximately 92,000 clones, around four fifths recorded once. Material: PBMCs, obtained from a glioma patient treated with radiotherapy, temozolomide or both. The receptors here all came from a woman in her forties or fifties with glioma. CDR3s include the opening cysteine and the closing phenylalanine or tryptophan. The D gene is left open where the match is weak. Size is stated for part of the rows, as once, few or many counts, or as a class when the clone is expanded.

TRBJ1-5 | TRBV5-1 | NA | few | CASSPDSNQPQHF | TGCGCCAGCAGCCCGGACAGCAATCAGCCCCAGCATTTT
TRBJ2-2 | TRBV30 | TRBD1 | NA | CAWSRGSLNTGELFF | TGTGCCTGGAGCAGGGGGTCCCTAAACACCGGGGAGCTGTTTTTT
TRBJ1-1 | TRBV6-6 | NA | NA | CAIFIADDEAFF | TGTGCCATCTTTATTGCGGATGATGAAGCTTTCTTT
TRBJ1-1 | TRBV19 | NA | few | CASSRRTASFGEAFF | TGTGCCAGTAGTAGAAGGACAGCCTCCTTCGGTGAAGCTTTCTTT
TRBJ1-5 | TRBV5-1 | NA | NA | CASSLEGVENQPQHF | TGCGCCAGCAGCTTAGAGGGGGTAGAGAATCAGCCCCAGCATTTT
TRBJ1-2 | TRBV9 | NA | NA | CASSASPQNEEHYGYTF | TGTGCCAGCAGCGCTTCCCCTCAGAACGAGGAACACTATGGCTACACCTTC
TRBJ1-4 | TRBV9 | NA | NA | CASSEDRTLNEKLFF | TGTGCCAGCAGCGAAGACAGGACTCTTAATGAAAAACTGTTTTTT
TRBJ2-2 | TRBV7-9 | NA | NA | CASSRQDRELFF | TGTGCCAGCAGCCGACAGGACCGGGAGCTGTTTTTT
TRBJ1-5 | TRBV7-9 | NA | NA | CASSSSRTDQPQHF | TGTGCCAGCAGCTCTTCCCGGACTGATCAGCCCCAGCATTTT
TRBJ2-7 | TRBV7-9 | TRBD1 | NA | CASSPDRGSEQYF | TGTGCCAGCAGCCCGGACAGGGGTTCGGAGCAGTACTTC
TRBJ1-1 | TRBV14 | TRBD1 | NA | CASSQGRQGTAFF | TGTGCCAGCAGCCAAGGCCGACAGGGTACGGCTTTCTTT
TRBJ2-3 | TRBV30 | TRBD2 | NA | CAWSKGLAGPTDTQYF | TGTGCCTGGAGTAAGGGACTAGCGGGGCCCACAGATACGCAGTATTTT
TRBJ1-2 | TRBV14 | TRBD1 | NA | CASSPRQGANYGYTF | TGTGCCAGCAGCCCCCGACAGGGGGCCAACTATGGCTACACCTTC
TRBJ2-7 | TRBV6-1 | TRBD1 | NA | CASGGQGNYEQYF | TGTGCCAGCGGGGGACAGGGGAATTACGAGCAGTACTTC
TRBJ1-1 | TRBV6-5 | TRBD1 | NA | CASSSGTGRNTEAFF | TGTGCCAGCAGCTCCGGGACAGGGCGGAACACTGAAGCTTTCTTT
TRBJ2-1 | TRBV2 | NA | NA | CASSEERGLGNEQFF | TGTGCCAGCAGTGAAGAAAGAGGTCTTGGAAATGAGCAGTTCTTC
TRBJ2-7 | TRBV6-6 | NA | NA | CASRTDPSSYEQYF | TGTGCCAGCAGGACGGATCCCAGCTCCTACGAGCAGTACTTC
TRBJ1-5 | TRBV18 | NA | NA | CASSPTGNQPQHF | TGTGCCAGCTCACCAACGGGGAATCAGCCCCAGCATTTT
TRBJ1-6 | TRBV28 | NA | NA | CASSSRVYPNSPLHF | TGTGCCAGCAGTTCCCGGGTCTACCCAAATTCACCCCTCCACTTT
TRBJ1-5 | TRBV5-1 | NA | medium-sized | CASSFEGDQPQHF | TGCGCCAGCAGCTTTGAAGGGGATCAGCCCCAGCATTTT
TRBJ1-5 | TRBV14 | NA | NA | CAGWGAGRGYSNQPQHF | TGTGCCGGGTGGGGGGCAGGTAGGGGATATAGCAATCAGCCCCAGCATTTT
TRBJ1-2 | TRBV19 | NA | few | CASRALMSGHYGYTF | TGTGCCAGTAGGGCCCTGATGAGCGGCCACTATGGCTACACCTTC
TRBJ1-3 | TRBV7-9 | NA | NA | CASSITQPSSGNTIYF | TGTGCCAGCAGCATAACACAGCCAAGCTCTGGAAACACCATATATTTT
TRBJ1-2 | TRBV30 | NA | NA | CAWSRIGTNYGYTF | TGTGCCTGGAGTAGAATTGGGACTAACTATGGCTACACCTTC
TRBJ1-6 | TRBV28 | NA | NA | CASSPQDRRRSPLHF | TGTGCCAGCAGTCCCCAGGACAGACGTCGTTCACCCCTCCACTTT
TRBJ2-5 | TRBV29-1 | NA | NA | CSVAPGTLGTQYF | TGCAGCGTTGCCCCCGGGACCCTTGGGACCCAGTACTTC
TRBJ2-7 | TRBV5-1 | NA | NA | CASSLGLDEQYF | TGCGCCAGCAGCTTGGGGTTAGACGAGCAGTACTTC
TRBJ1-2 | TRBV2 | NA | NA | CASPTGSYGYTF | TGTGCCAGTCCGACAGGAAGCTATGGCTACACCTTC
TRBJ2-1 | TRBV6-4 | TRBD2 | NA | CARGGVGEQFF | TGTGCCAGGGGGGGGGTTGGTGAGCAGTTCTTC
TRBJ1-1 | TRBV5-4 | TRBD1 | NA | CASSRDRNTEAFF | TGTGCCAGCAGTCGGGACAGGAACACTGAAGCTTTCTTT
TRBJ2-7 | TRBV27 | TRBD1 | once | CASSQGGQGYEQYF | TGTGCCAGCAGCCAGGGGGGACAGGGTTACGAGCAGTACTTC
TRBJ2-3 | TRBV9 | TRBD2 | NA | CASSVTSGGTDTQYF | TGTGCCAGCAGCGTAACTAGCGGTGGCACAGATACGCAGTATTTT
TRBJ1-1 | TRBV10-3 | NA | NA | CAISDTGALTEAFF | TGTGCCATCAGTGACACGGGGGCCCTCACTGAAGCTTTCTTT
TRBJ1-5 | TRBV4-1 | NA | once | CASRGSNQPQHF | TGCGCCAGCAGGGGGAGCAATCAGCCCCAGCATTTT
TRBJ1-2 | TRBV6-5 | TRBD1 | NA | CASAKTGVNYGYTF | TGTGCCAGCGCCAAAACAGGGGTTAATTATGGCTACACCTTC
TRBJ1-2 | TRBV6-4 | TRBD1 | few | CASSAQTGGSYGYTF | TGTGCCAGCAGCGCCCAGACAGGGGGGAGCTATGGCTACACCTTC
TRBJ2-5 | TRBV11-2 | NA | NA | CASSPPGEGLWGRETQYF | TGTGCCAGCAGCCCCCCGGGTGAAGGGCTATGGGGTCGAGAGACCCAGTACTTC
TRBJ1-1 | TRBV9 | NA | NA | CASSVSLNTEAFF | TGTGCCAGCAGCGTTTCTTTGAACACTGAAGCTTTCTTT
TRBJ1-6 | TRBV28 | NA | once | CASSLEDSPLHF | TGTGCCAGCAGTTTAGAGGATTCACCCCTCCACTTT
TRBJ1-1 | TRBV27 | NA | once | CASSLSGQEAFF | TGTGCCAGCAGTTTATCTGGACAGGAAGCTTTCTTT
TRBJ1-1 | TRBV5-4 | NA | NA | CASSRASEGVNTEAFF | TGTGCCAGCAGCCGAGCCTCAGAGGGGGTGAACACTGAAGCTTTCTTT
TRBJ2-1 | TRBV5-4 | TRBD2 | NA | CASSLAGGGSYNEQFF | TGTGCCAGCAGCTTGGCCGGGGGGGGCTCCTACAATGAGCAGTTCTTC
TRBJ2-2 | TRBV7-2 | TRBD2 | NA | CASSFQRGEVGELFF | TGTGCCAGCAGCTTCCAGCGGGGGGAGGTCGGGGAGCTGTTTTTT
TRBJ2-3 | TRBV9 | NA | NA | CASSPATDTQYF | TGTGCCAGCAGCCCTGCCACAGATACGCAGTATTTT
TRBJ2-7 | TRBV11-2 | NA | NA | CASSLATARPTYEQYF | TGTGCCAGCAGCTTAGCAACGGCCAGACCAACCTACGAGCAGTACTTC
TRBJ2-2 | TRBV5-4 | NA | NA | CASSPGWEKNTGELFF | TGTGCCAGCAGCCCGGGGTGGGAGAAAAACACCGGGGAGCTGTTTTTT
TRBJ2-5 | TRBV7-7 | NA | NA | CASSLSRGIQETQYF | TGTGCCAGCAGCTTAAGTCGGGGGATCCAAGAGACCCAGTACTTC
TRBJ2-5 | TRBV18 | NA | NA | CASSPLDWGETQYF | TGTGCCAGCTCACCACTCGACTGGGGGGAGACCCAGTACTTC
TRBJ1-2 | TRBV10-3 | NA | NA | CAISASQMGTNYGYTF | TGTGCCATCAGCGCTAGCCAAATGGGAACTAACTATGGCTACACCTTC
TRBJ1-1 | TRBV5-1 | TRBD1 | NA | CASSSTGTADTEAFF | TGCGCCAGCAGCTCGACAGGGACCGCGGATACTGAAGCTTTCTTT
TRBJ2-7 | TRBV5-5 | NA | few | CASSFSYEQYF | TGTGCCAGCAGCTTCTCCTACGAGCAGTACTTC
TRBJ1-1 | TRBV27 | NA | NA | CASNPDGGRTEAFF | TGTGCCAGCAATCCAGACGGAGGGAGGACTGAAGCTTTCTTT
TRBJ2-3 | TRBV2 | NA | NA | CASSVQRSQYF | TGTGCCAGCAGCGTCCAAAGATCGCAGTATTTT
TRBJ1-2 | TRBV19 | NA | NA | CASSIGPGTEYGYTF | TGTGCCAGTAGTATAGGTCCCGGGACCGAATATGGCTACACCTTC
TRBJ2-5 | TRBV30 | NA | NA | CAWSIKGSETQYF | TGTGCCTGGAGTATCAAGGGCTCAGAGACCCAGTACTTC
TRBJ1-1 | TRBV4-1 | TRBD1 | few | CASSQGTVEAFF | TGCGCCAGCAGCCAGGGGACAGTTGAAGCTTTCTTT
TRBJ2-3 | TRBV4-2 | NA | NA | CASSQEGHNTQYF | TGTGCCAGCAGCCAAGAGGGGCACAACACGCAGTATTTT
TRBJ2-6 | TRBV18 | NA | NA | CASSPGGPGANVLTF | TGTGCCAGCTCACCGGGAGGCCCTGGGGCCAACGTCCTGACTTTC
TRBJ1-2 | TRBV11-1 | NA | NA | CASSLAGAGYGYTF | TGTGCCAGCAGCTTAGCTGGGGCTGGCTATGGCTACACCTTC
TRBJ1-1 | TRBV7-6 | NA | few | CASSLGRGMNTEAFF | TGTGCCAGCAGCTTAGGACGGGGCATGAACACTGAAGCTTTCTTT